The rows below give T cell receptor beta chains drawn from one sample of a study of blood T cell repertoires in COVID-19. Some clones are missing from TCRdb's copy, which holds only in-frame ones; the method was immunoSEQ multiplex PCR. The sample consists of 100,000 to 150,000 clones, about 89% of them appearing once. Sequencing input: peripheral blood. The receptors were sampled from a man in his fifties or sixties with COVID-19, enrolled during active disease. Both conserved end residues are part of each CDR3. The D gene is left open where the match is weak. Size is stated for part of the rows, as once, few or many counts, or as a class when the clone is expanded.

clone_size	d_call	j_call	v_call	cdr3_aa
NA	NA	TRBJ2-5	TRBV5-4	CASSPTDPLETQYF
NA	TRBD2	TRBJ2-2	TRBV7-2	CASSSRNSGGAGELFF
NA	TRBD1	TRBJ2-7	TRBV4-2	CASRSSLQGGLRDEQYF
NA	TRBD1	TRBJ2-6	TRBV9	CASSVRPPTGKGSGANVLTF
NA	TRBD1	TRBJ1-2	TRBV6-5	CASSSDRDYGYTF
once	NA	TRBJ1-4	TRBV7-8	CASRQANEKLFF
few	TRBD1	TRBJ2-1	TRBV2	CASSLGTGSSYNEQFF
once	NA	TRBJ1-3	TRBV11-2	CASSLGGLAGYSGNTIYF
few	NA	TRBJ1-2	TRBV7-9	CASSLDMPNYGYTF
NA	NA	TRBJ1-2	TRBV6-1	CASSEGSRARGGTF
NA	NA	TRBJ1-1	TRBV20-1	CSAPGYTEAFF
NA	TRBD1	TRBJ2-7	TRBV5-4	CASSAGQGNYYEQYF
once	TRBD1	TRBJ1-5	TRBV23-1	CASSQQPQGGNQPQHF
NA	NA	TRBJ1-5	TRBV19	CASSRTVGGANQPQHF
NA	NA	TRBJ2-7	TRBV4-1	CASRPRTVSYEQYF
NA	TRBD1	TRBJ2-1	TRBV9	CASSVLGTGGHNEQFF